A single sample gave rise to the 8 T cell receptor beta chains below, sequenced in a study of blood T cells in healthy people across ages (dated by TCRdb to 2013 to 2016). To prepare the library, 5' RACE was applied. The listed sequencing device is Illumina HiSeq 2500. A second PCR of about 6 to 11 cycles was run with a J-beta primer mix and a sample-barcoded 5' primer. TCRdb handled the public reads itself, with Q25 trimming in fastp and clone calling in MiXCR, and kept productive beta chains. Duplicate CDR3 protein sequences are folded into a single record with the most common DNA and genes. In this sample the table shows under 2 million distinct CDR3 sequences, about 32% of which occur a single time. The leading ten clones occupy roughly 10% of the sample. Sample: blood. Every receptor here comes from a woman under 40 in good health.

The CDR3 is CASSPLLAETADTQYF. The CDR3 DNA reads TGTGCCAGCAGTCCACTTCTAGCGGAGACCGCAGATACGCAGTATTTT. This sequence joins TRBV12-3 or TRBV12-4 and TRBJ2-3; 7 nucleotides match TRBD2. The trim removed 5 bases at V and 4 bases at J, leaving 12 bases unmatched. The CDR3 has 16 amino acids.

The V gene is TRBV7-9, the J gene TRBJ2-7; 13 nucleotides match TRBD2. CDR3 length equals 16 residues. Germline trimming cut 5 bases from V and 3 bases from J; bases unmatched to any gene: 7. Germline V CDR1 and CDR2: SEHNR, FQNEAQ (reference sequence). CDR3 in amino acids: CASSQGGTSGVYEQYF. The CDR3 DNA is TGTGCCAGCAGCCAGGGGGGGACTAGCGGGGTCTACGAGCAGTACTTC. The variable domain in full, completed from reference TRBV7-9 and TRBJ2-7, reads DTGVSQNPRHKITKRGQNVTFRCDPISEHNRLYWYRQTLGQGPEFLTYFQNEAQLEKSRLLSDRFSAERPKGSFSTLEIQRTEQGDSAMYLCASSQGGTSGVYEQYFGPGTRLTVT.

The V call is TRBV27, the J call TRBJ2-5; 9 bases are a match to TRBD1. The J segment lost 11 bases and the V segment lost 2 bases, leaving 9 bases of the junction unmatched. Germline loops: CDR1 MNHEY, CDR2 SMNVEV (reference sequence). The CDR3 runs to 14 residues. The CDR3 DNA reads as TGTGCCAGCAGTTTAAAACAGGGGGCGGGGGAGCAGTACTTC. Protein: CASSLKQGAGEQYF.

The chain uses TRBV19 and TRBJ2-1, with TRBD2 as a possible D gene (7 bases). Germline V gives CDR1 LNHDA, CDR2 SQIVND (reference sequence). The germline V and J ends were trimmed by 8 bases and 6 bases, with 20 bases remaining between them. The CDR3 extends over 15 amino acids. CDR3 in DNA: TGTGCCAGTCAGGACCGAATCGGGGGGCTCAATGAGCAGTTCTTC. This encodes CASQDRIGGLNEQFF. Using reference TRBV19 and TRBJ2-1 for the parts outside the CDR3, the full variable domain is DGGITQSPKYLFRKEGQNVTLSCEQNLNHDAMYWYRQDPGQGLRLIYYSQIVNDFQKGDIAEGYSVSREKKESFPLTVTSAQKNPTAFYLCASQDRIGGLNEQFFGPGTRLTVL.

The genes are TRBV7-2 and TRBJ2-5; D might be TRBD1 (5 bases). Trimming left V 1 base short and J 11 bases short, with 20 bases between. CDR3 length: 15 amino acids. Germline CDR1 is SGHTA and CDR2 is FQGNSA. The CDR3 region is CASSLETAALRVQYF. The CDR3 DNA is TGTGCCAGCAGCTTAGAGACAGCCGCCCTACGTGTGCAGTACTTC.

This clonotype occurred a few times. The J gene is TRBJ2-3, the V gene TRBV9; perhaps TRBD2 as D (6 bases). The CDR3 is 16 residues long. Per the germline V gene, CDR1 is SGDLS and CDR2 is YYNGEE. Trimming took 1 base from V and 2 from J, leaving 14 bases between them. The CDR3 DNA sequence: TGTGCCAGCAGCGTACGGGGGTCGGCACACACAGATACGCAGTATTTT. It translates to CASSVRGSAHTDTQYF.

This clonotype was found many times. The chain uses TRBV5-1 and TRBJ2-5, with 15 bases aligning to TRBD2. V gave up 4 bases and J gave up 2 bases; unmatched junction bases: 3. The CDR3 runs 16 residues. Germline V gene sequence: CDR1 SGHRS, CDR2 YFSETQ. CDR3 protein: CASSAGLAGGQETQYF. In nucleotides, the CDR3 is TGCGCCAGCAGCGCCGGACTAGCGGGGGGGCAAGAGACCCAGTACTTC. Full variable domain (missing parts from reference TRBV5-1 and TRBJ2-5): KAGVTQTPRYLIKTRGQQVTLSCSPISGHRSVSWYQQTPGQGLQFLFEYFSETQRNKGNFPGRFSGRQFSNSRSEMNVSTLELGDSALYLCASSAGLAGGQETQYFGPGTRLLVL.

This clonotype has just a few counts. The chain is built from TRBV20-1 and TRBJ2-3; maybe TRBD2 (6 bases). The CDR3 extends over 14 amino acids. V lost 4 bases and J lost 0, with 11 bases in between. The germline gives CDR1 DFQATT, CDR2 SNEGSKA (reference sequence). The CDR3 nucleotides are TGCAGTGCTATGGGGGGTACTAGCACAGATACGCAGTATTTT. Amino acids: CSAMGGTSTDTQYF.